The 28 T cell receptor beta chains reported below all come from one sample, sequenced in a study of T cell responses to AZD1222 COVID-19 vaccine (dated by TCRdb to the early 2020s). Receptor amplification or capture employed the immunoSEQ multiplex PCR assay. TCRdb holds this immuneACCESS table with in-frame rearrangements only. Some clones are missing; in checked studies, unresolved V genes explain under half, and the rest has no known cause. The sample data list 150,000 to 200,000 clones, and 70% to 90% of these were observed just once. The top ten hold about 8% of the sample. The time point label of this sample denotes: baseline before first vaccination. This material consisted of peripheral blood, taken on day 0 of AZD1222 vaccination. These receptors were obtained from an adult in good health.

The genes are TRBV6-5 and TRBJ2-5, with D uncertain. CDR1 and CDR2 from the germline V gene are MNHEY and SVGAGI. The V end was cut by 0 bases, the J end by 11 bases, with 13 bases between. This CDR3 has 13 amino acids. CDR3 bases: TGTGCCAGCAGTTACTCGCAGGCAAATCGGCAGTACTTC. Translation gives CASSYSQANRQYF.

The chain carries TRBV28 and TRBJ2-2, with D unclear. The CDR3 consists of 15 residues. Germline assignment: CDR1 MDHEN and CDR2 SYDVKM. V was cut by 2 bases and J by 5 bases, with 12 bases left in between. This chain's CDR3 is CASSLGLPGTGELFF. The CDR3, as DNA: TGTGCCAGCAGTTTAGGCCTACCTGGGACCGGGGAGCTGTTTTTT.

This clone occurred once. The J gene is TRBJ2-7, the V gene TRBV11-1; no clear D. V lost 3 bases and J lost 2, with 8 bases in between. CDR3 size: 13 residues. Germline V CDR1 and CDR2: SGHAT, FQDESV (reference sequence). DNA of the CDR3: TGTGCCAGCAGCTTGGAGACCCCCTACGAGCAGTACTTC. Protein: CASSLETPYEQYF.

The chain recombines TRBV6-2 or TRBV6-3 with TRBJ2-7; weak D call: TRBD1 (5 bases). Trimming pared 6 bases from V and 2 bases from J, leaving 11 bases between. Per the germline V gene, CDR1 is MNHEY and CDR2 is SVGEGT. CDR3 length equals 13 residues. The CDR3 is CASSRARTYEQYF. Here the CDR3 DNA reads TGTGCCAGCAGCAGGGCCCGCACCTACGAGCAGTACTTC.

The genes are TRBV11-2 and TRBJ1-1; 7 bases fit TRBD1. CDR3 length: 15 amino acids. In germline, CDR1 is SGHAT, CDR2 FQNNGV. With 5 bases clipped from V and 10 bases from J, the junction kept 16 bases outside the gene matches. CDR3 in DNA: TGTGCCAGCAGCCTAAGAGGGGGAGGGGGCGACGGAGCTTTCTTT. Protein sequence: CASSLRGGGGDGAFF.

The gene calls are TRBV4-1 and TRBJ1-1; D ambiguous. The V end lost 3 bases, the J end lost 1 base, and 12 bases lay between the germline ends. CDR1 and CDR2 (germline): MGHRA, YSYEKL. This CDR3 is 15 amino acids long. The DNA of the CDR3 is TGCGCCAGCAGCCATGGCCCTAAGAAGAACACTGAAGCTTTCTTT. Translation: CASSHGPKKNTEAFF.

The chain couples TRBV19 to TRBJ2-7, with no clear D. The CDR3 runs 14 residues. Trimming left V 3 bases short and J 0 bases short, with 9 bases between. Germline-derived CDR1 and CDR2 are LNHDA and SQIVND (reference sequence). The CDR3 protein is CASSMSLNSYEQYF. As DNA, the CDR3 is TGTGCCAGTAGTATGTCACTAAACTCCTACGAGCAGTACTTC.

This chain joins TRBV13 and TRBJ2-2; either TRBD1 or TRBD2 may supply D (5 bases each). Per germline, CDR1 PRHDT and CDR2 FYEKMQ (reference sequence). V dropped 1 base and J dropped 2 bases, with 11 bases sitting between them. This CDR3 has 16 residues. DNA of the CDR3: TGTGCCAGCAGCTTAGAGGGGACGGAAAACACCGGGGAGCTGTTTTTT. As protein: CASSLEGTENTGELFF.

The chain couples TRBV30 to TRBJ1-3, with TRBD1 as a possible D gene (5 bases). This CDR3 has 15 residues. Germline CDR1 is GTSNPN and CDR2 is SVGIG (reference sequence). Trimming stripped 2 bases from V and 0 bases from J, with 11 bases between. CDR3 region: CAWSLGHFSGNTIYF. The CDR3 nucleotides are TGTGCCTGGAGTCTCGGACATTTCTCTGGAAACACCATATATTTT.

The chain combines TRBV19 with TRBJ1-2, with 8 bases lining up with TRBD1. Trimming at V came to 2 bases and at J to 8 bases, leaving 16 bases not matched to a gene. Germline V gene sequence: CDR1 LNHDA, CDR2 SQIVND (reference sequence). This CDR3 is 17 amino acids long. CDR3 DNA: TGTGCCAGTAGTATAACCCCCCTCAAGGACAGGGTTAACGGCTACACCTTC. As protein: CASSITPLKDRVNGYTF.

V gene TRBV7-2 combines with J gene TRBJ1-1, with D possibly TRBD1 on 6 matching bases. The germline V gene encodes CDR1 SGHTA and CDR2 FQGNSA. The CDR3 sequence is 13 residues long. Trimming pared 6 bases from V and 6 bases from J, leaving 14 bases between. CDR3 in amino acids: CASSKTGLSEAFF. CDR3 nucleotides: TGTGCCAGCAGTAAGACAGGCCTATCTGAAGCTTTCTTT.

This chain links TRBV5-4 with TRBJ1-6; the D is unclear. CDR3 length: 14 residues. Looked up from germline, CDR1 is SGHNT and CDR2 is YYREEE (reference sequence). Trimming took 0 bases from V and 10 from J, leaving 11 bases between them. CDR3 in DNA: TGTGCCAGCAGCTTGGGCCGGGGTGTATCACCCCTCCACTTT. This sequence encodes CASSLGRGVSPLHF.

The rearrangement joins TRBV6-2 or TRBV6-3 to TRBJ2-2; 8 positions match TRBD1. CDR1 is MNHEY, CDR2 SVGEGT, per germline. The CDR3 is 17 amino acids. J gave up 0 bases and V 5 bases, and 8 bases lay outside the gene matches. CDR3 sequence (DNA): TGTGCCAGCAGTCCAACCCCAGGGGGCCCGAACACCGGGGAGCTGTTTTTT. Its protein product is CASSPTPGGPNTGELFF.

The rearrangement links TRBV13 to TRBJ1-3; D possibly corresponds to TRBD1 (5 bases). CDR3 size: 16 residues. Trimming removed 0 bases from V and 0 bases from J, with 9 bases in between. The V gene's germline CDR1 is PRHDT and CDR2 FYEKMQ (reference sequence). The CDR3 region is CASSLGQGLSGNTIYF. In DNA form, the CDR3 reads TGTGCCAGCAGCTTAGGGCAGGGACTCTCTGGAAACACCATATATTTT.

This clone was detected once. The genes are TRBV19 and TRBJ2-3; a weak D match, TRBD2 (6 bases). There are 15 residues in the CDR3. V gave up 6 bases and J gave up 0 bases, with 13 bases separating them. Germline CDR1 is LNHDA and CDR2 is SQIVND (reference sequence). CDR3 DNA sequence: TGTGCCAGTAGCTTAGCGGCCTTAAGCACAGATACGCAGTATTTT. Translated: CASSLAALSTDTQYF.

The CDR3 region has the DNA TGTGCCAGCAGTTTCGACGGCGCCCTTTCACCCCTCCACTTT. Protein: CASSFDGALSPLHF. The V gene is TRBV6-5, the J gene TRBJ1-6; unclear D gene. This CDR3 contains 14 residues. V lost 4 bases, J lost 9 bases, and 13 bases lay in between. From germline, CDR1 is MNHEY and CDR2 SVGAGI.

The chain recombines TRBV13 with TRBJ2-2, with 7 bases fitting TRBD2. Germline V gives CDR1 PRHDT, CDR2 FYEKMQ (reference sequence). This CDR3 has 16 amino acids. V dropped 5 bases and J dropped 7; count of bases not matched to a gene: 13. In DNA form, the CDR3 reads TGTGCCAGCAGCGAGACTAGCAGAAGTGATTACGGGGAGCTGTTTTTT. Residues: CASSETSRSDYGELFF.

This sequence joins TRBV2 and TRBJ2-7; 8 nucleotides align to TRBD1. The CDR3 loop spans 11 amino acids. Germline CDR1 and CDR2: SNHLY and FYNNEI. The V segment lost 7 bases and the J segment 13 bases; nucleotides outside the gene matches: 9. The CDR3 loop reads CASTRDRRFYF. CDR3 in DNA: TGTGCCAGCACCCGGGACAGGAGGTTCTACTTC.

The chain employs TRBV6-5 and TRBJ1-5, with D hard to call. The germline V and J ends were trimmed by 1 base and 4 bases, with 2 bases remaining between them. The germline gives CDR1 MNHEY, CDR2 SVGAGI. The CDR3 runs to 12 residues. CDR3 residues: CASSYLNQPQHF. The CDR3 DNA reads as TGTGCCAGCAGTTACTTAAATCAGCCCCAGCATTTT.

The chain is built from TRBV6-5 and TRBJ1-5; 7 bases line up with TRBD1. Germline assignment: CDR1 MNHEY and CDR2 SVGAGI. After removal of 4 bases from V and 0 bases from J, the junction contained 3 bases not matched to a gene. CDR3 length: 15 residues. Written as DNA, the CDR3 is TGTGCCAGCAGTTTCGACAGGGATAGCAATCAGCCCCAGCATTTT. Translating gives CASSFDRDSNQPQHF.

V is TRBV5-4 and J is TRBJ2-7, with TRBD1 identical over 9 bases. Germline trimming cut 3 bases from V and 1 base from J; bases unmatched to any gene: 5. The CDR3 loop spans 15 amino acids. Germline V gene sequence: CDR1 SGHNT, CDR2 YYREEE (reference sequence). CDR3 sequence: CASSSLQGASYEQYF. The CDR3, as DNA: TGTGCCAGCAGCTCTCTACAGGGGGCATCCTACGAGCAGTACTTC.

V usage is TRBV27 and J usage is TRBJ1-6; a possible D gene is TRBD1 (5 bases). The CDR3 is made up of 12 amino acids. V was shortened by 8 bases and J by 8 bases, with 10 bases between the two germline ends. Germline CDR1 is MNHEY and CDR2 is SMNVEV (reference sequence). The CDR3 is CASGQGDSPLHF. The CDR3 coding sequence is TGTGCCAGCGGACAAGGGGATTCACCCCTCCACTTT.

V is TRBV4-1 and J is TRBJ1-1; D gene ambiguous. This CDR3 region has 14 residues. Trimming pared 1 base from V and 7 bases from J, leaving 13 bases between. CDR1 is MGHRA and CDR2 is YSYEKL in the germline V gene. The DNA of the CDR3 is TGCGCCAGCAGCCAAGGGGAAACGGGGATTGAAGCTTTCTTT. Protein sequence: CASSQGETGIEAFF.

The genes are TRBV30 and TRBJ1-1; D call uncertain. The CDR3 is made up of 14 amino acids. V was cut by 4 bases and J by 6 bases, with 18 bases left in between. From germline, CDR1 is GTSNPN and CDR2 SVGIG (reference sequence). The CDR3 DNA is TGTGCCTGGACCCGCCCAGGCCCTAGGGCTGAAGCTTTCTTT. Translated, it gives CAWTRPGPRAEAFF.

The chain recombines TRBV2 with TRBJ2-7; 7 bases agree with TRBD1. This CDR3 contains 16 residues. After removal of 2 bases from V and 4 bases from J, the junction contained 11 bases not matched to a gene. Germline CDR1 SNHLY, CDR2 FYNNEI. The CDR3 DNA sequence: TGTGCCAGCAGTGAAACCGCGACAGGGTATGGGTACGAGCAGTACTTC. Its translation: CASSETATGYGYEQYF.

J is TRBJ1-3 and V is TRBV4-1, with D unresolved. V dropped 1 base and J dropped 7 bases, with 11 bases sitting between them. Looked up from germline, CDR1 is MGHRA and CDR2 is YSYEKL. This CDR3 comprises 14 residues. Here the CDR3 reads CASSQGGGPNTIYF. CDR3 in DNA: TGCGCCAGCAGCCAAGGGGGAGGGCCCAACACCATATATTTT.

J is TRBJ2-1 and V is TRBV11-1; 10 nucleotides match TRBD2. From germline, CDR1 is SGHAT and CDR2 FQDESV (reference sequence). With V trimmed by 0 bases and J by 7 bases, 9 bases remained unmatched. The CDR3 totals 17 residues. The CDR3 region has the DNA TGTGCCAGCAGCTTAGCGCGAGCGGGGGGGCCGGGAAATGAGCAGTTCTTC. It yields the protein CASSLARAGGPGNEQFF.

The chain recombines TRBV7-9 with TRBJ1-4, with D hard to call. Trimming shortened V by 0 bases and J by 14 bases, and 7 bases separated the two germline ends. Germline CDR1 and CDR2: SEHNR and FQNEAQ (reference sequence). The CDR3 consists of 11 residues. The CDR3: CASSLAGKLFF. CDR3 DNA: TGTGCCAGCAGCTTAGCTGGGAAGCTGTTTTTT.